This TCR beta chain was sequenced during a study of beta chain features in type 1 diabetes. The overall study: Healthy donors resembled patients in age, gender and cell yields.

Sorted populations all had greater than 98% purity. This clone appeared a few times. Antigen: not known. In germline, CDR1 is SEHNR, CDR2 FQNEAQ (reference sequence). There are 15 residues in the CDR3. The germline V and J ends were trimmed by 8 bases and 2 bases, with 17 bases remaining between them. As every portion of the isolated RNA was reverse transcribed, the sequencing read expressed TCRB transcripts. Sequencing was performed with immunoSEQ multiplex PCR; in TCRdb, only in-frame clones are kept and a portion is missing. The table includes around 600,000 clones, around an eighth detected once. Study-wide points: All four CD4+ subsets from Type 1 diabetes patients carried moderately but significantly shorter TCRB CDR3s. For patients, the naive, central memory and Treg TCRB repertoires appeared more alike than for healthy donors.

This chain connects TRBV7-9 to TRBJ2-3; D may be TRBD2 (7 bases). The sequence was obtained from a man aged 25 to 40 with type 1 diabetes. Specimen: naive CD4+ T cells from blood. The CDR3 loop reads CASALRGDITDTQYF. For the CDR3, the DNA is TGTGCCAGCGCGCTCCGGGGGGACATCACAGATACGCAGTATTTT.